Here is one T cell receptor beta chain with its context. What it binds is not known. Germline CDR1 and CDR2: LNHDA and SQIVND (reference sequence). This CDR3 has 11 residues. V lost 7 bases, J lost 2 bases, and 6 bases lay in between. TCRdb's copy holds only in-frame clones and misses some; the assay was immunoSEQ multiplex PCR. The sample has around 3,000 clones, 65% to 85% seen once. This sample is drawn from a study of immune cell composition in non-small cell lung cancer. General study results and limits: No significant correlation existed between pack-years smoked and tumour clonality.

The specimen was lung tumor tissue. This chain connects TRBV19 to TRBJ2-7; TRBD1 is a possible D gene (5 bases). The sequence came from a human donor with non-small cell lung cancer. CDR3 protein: CASTDTYEQYF. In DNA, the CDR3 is TGTGCCAGTACGGACACCTACGAGCAGTACTTC. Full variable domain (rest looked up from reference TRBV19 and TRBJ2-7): DGGITQSPKYLFRKEGQNVTLSCEQNLNHDAMYWYRQDPGQGLRLIYYSQIVNDFQKGDIAEGYSVSREKKESFPLTVTSAQKNPTAFYLCASTDTYEQYFGPGTRLTVT.